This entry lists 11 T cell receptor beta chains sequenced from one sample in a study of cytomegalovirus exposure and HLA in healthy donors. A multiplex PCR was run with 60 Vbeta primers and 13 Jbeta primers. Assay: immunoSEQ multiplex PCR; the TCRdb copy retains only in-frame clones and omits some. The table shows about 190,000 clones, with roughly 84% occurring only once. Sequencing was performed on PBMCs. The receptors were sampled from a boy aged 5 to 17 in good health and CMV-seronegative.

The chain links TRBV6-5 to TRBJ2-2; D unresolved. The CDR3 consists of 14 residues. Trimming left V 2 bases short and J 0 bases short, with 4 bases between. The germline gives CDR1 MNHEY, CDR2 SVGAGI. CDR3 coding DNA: TGTGCCAGCAGTTACGGAGCGAACACCGGGGAGCTGTTTTTT. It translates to CASSYGANTGELFF.

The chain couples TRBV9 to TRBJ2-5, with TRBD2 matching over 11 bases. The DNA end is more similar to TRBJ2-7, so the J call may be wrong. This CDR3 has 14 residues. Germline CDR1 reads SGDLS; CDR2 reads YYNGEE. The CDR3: CASTTSGSLDEQYF. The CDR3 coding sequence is TGTGCCAGCACTACTAGCGGGAGTCTCGACGAGCAGTACTTC.

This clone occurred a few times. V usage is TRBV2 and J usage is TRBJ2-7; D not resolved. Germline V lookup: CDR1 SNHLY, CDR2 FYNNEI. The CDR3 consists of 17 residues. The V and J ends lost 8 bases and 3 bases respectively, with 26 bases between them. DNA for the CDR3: TGTGCCAGCCTACGTTACCGACTCCATCCTGGAAGCTACGAGCAGTACTTC. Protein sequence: CASLRYRLHPGSYEQYF.

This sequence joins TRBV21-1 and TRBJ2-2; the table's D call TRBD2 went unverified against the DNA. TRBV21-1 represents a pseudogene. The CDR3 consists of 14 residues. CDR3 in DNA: TGTGCCAGCAGCAAAGAGGGCGGGATGGGAGTAGTGTTTTTT. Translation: CASSKEGGMGVVFF.

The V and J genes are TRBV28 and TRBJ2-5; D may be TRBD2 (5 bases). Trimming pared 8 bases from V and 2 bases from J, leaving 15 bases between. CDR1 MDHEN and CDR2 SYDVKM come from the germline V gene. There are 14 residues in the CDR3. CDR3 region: CASLGLGFQETQYF. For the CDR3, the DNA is TGTGCCAGCCTTGGACTGGGATTTCAAGAGACCCAGTACTTC.

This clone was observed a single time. This CDR3 is CASSVGTGAYYGYTF. As DNA, the CDR3 is TGTGCCAGCAGCGTAGGGACAGGGGCGTACTATGGCTACACCTTC. This chain links TRBV9 with TRBJ1-2, with TRBD1 identical over 9 bases. Germline CDR1 reads SGDLS; CDR2 reads YYNGEE. Losses at the gene ends were 0 bases for V and 3 bases for J; bases not matched to a gene: 3. The CDR3 consists of 15 residues.

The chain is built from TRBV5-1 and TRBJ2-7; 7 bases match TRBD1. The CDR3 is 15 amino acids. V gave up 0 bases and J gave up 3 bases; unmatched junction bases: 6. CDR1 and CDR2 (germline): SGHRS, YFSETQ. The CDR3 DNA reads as TGCGCCAGCAGCTTGGCCCCAGGGGGATTCTACGAGCAGTACTTC. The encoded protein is CASSLAPGGFYEQYF.

CDR3 nucleotide sequence: TGTGCCAGCAACAAAGCAGGGGTCAACCCCGGGAACACTGAAGCTTTCTTT. This codes for CASNKAGVNPGNTEAFF. The chain has TRBV5-4 and TRBJ1-1; TRBD1 might be the D (6 bases). There are 17 residues in the CDR3. Germline CDR1 is SGHNT and CDR2 is YYREEE (reference sequence). V was trimmed by 6 bases and J by 1 base, leaving 22 bases between them.

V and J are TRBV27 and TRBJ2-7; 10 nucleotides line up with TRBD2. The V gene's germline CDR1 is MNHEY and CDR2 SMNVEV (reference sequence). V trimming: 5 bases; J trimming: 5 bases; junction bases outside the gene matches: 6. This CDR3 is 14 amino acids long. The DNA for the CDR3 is TGTGCCAGCAGTCTGGGACTAGCGTCCAACGAGCAGTACTTC. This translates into CASSLGLASNEQYF.

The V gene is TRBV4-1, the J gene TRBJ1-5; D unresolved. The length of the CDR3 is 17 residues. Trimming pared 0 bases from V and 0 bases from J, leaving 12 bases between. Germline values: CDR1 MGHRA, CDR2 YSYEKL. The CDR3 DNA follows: TGCGCCAGCAGCCAAGATTTAGAAGTCTATAGCAATCAGCCCCAGCATTTT. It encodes CASSQDLEVYSNQPQHF.

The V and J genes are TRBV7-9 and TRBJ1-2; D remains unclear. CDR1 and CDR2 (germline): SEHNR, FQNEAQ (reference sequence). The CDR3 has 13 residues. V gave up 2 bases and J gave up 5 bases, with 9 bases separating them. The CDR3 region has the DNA TGTGCCAGCAGCTTATTTCACCAGTATGGCTACACCTTC. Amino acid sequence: CASSLFHQYGYTF. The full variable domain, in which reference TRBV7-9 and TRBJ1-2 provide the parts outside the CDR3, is DTGVSQNPRHKITKRGQNVTFRCDPISEHNRLYWYRQTLGQGPEFLTYFQNEAQLEKSRLLSDRFSAERPKGSFSTLEIQRTEQGDSAMYLCASSLFHQYGYTFGSGTRLTVV.